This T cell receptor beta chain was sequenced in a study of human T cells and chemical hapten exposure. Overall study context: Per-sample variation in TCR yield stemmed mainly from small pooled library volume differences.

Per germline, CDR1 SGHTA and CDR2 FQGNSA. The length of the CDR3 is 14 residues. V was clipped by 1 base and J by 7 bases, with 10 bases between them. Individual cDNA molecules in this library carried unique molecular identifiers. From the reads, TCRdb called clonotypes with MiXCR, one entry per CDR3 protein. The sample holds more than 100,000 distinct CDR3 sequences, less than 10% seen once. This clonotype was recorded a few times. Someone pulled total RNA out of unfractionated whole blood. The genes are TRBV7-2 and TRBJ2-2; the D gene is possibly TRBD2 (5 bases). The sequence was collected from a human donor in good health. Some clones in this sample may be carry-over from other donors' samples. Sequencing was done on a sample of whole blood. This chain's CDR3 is CASSLGGSSGELFF. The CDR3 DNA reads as TGTGCCAGCAGCTTAGGAGGGTCCAGCGGGGAGCTGTTTTTT.